Presented here are 23 T cell receptor beta chains from one specimen sequenced in a study of shared clonotypes between healthy human individuals. This table comes from immunoSEQ multiplex PCR, and its TCRdb copy is limited to in-frame clones, with some not included. In the table there are about 1 million clones, roughly 80% of which are singletons. Sequenced: memory CD4+ T cells sorted from blood. The sample's subset: CD45RA-negative fraction. Receptor source: a man aged 18 to 29 in good health.

The genes are TRBV7-2 and TRBJ2-5, with D unclear. There are 13 residues in the CDR3. V was trimmed by 5 bases and J by 5 bases, leaving 12 bases between them. Germline V CDR1 and CDR2: SGHTA, FQGNSA. CDR3 residues: CASSRYSSETQYF. The CDR3 nucleotides read TGTGCCAGCAGCCGATACAGTTCGGAGACCCAGTACTTC. Full variable domain (missing parts from reference TRBV7-2 and TRBJ2-5): GAGVSQSPSNKVTEKGKDVELRCDPISGHTALYWYRQSLGQGLEFLIYFQGNSAPDKSGLPSDRFSAERTGGSVSTLTIQRTQQEDSAVYLCASSRYSSETQYFGPGTRLLVL.

V is TRBV28 and J is TRBJ1-3, with 7 bases lining up with TRBD1. V was clipped by 11 bases and J by 4 bases; unmatched bases: 11. CDR1 is MDHEN and CDR2 is SYDVKM in the germline V gene. The CDR3 has 14 amino acids. CDR3 residues: CAGKTTGSGNTIYF. As DNA, the CDR3 is TGTGCCGGGAAGACGACAGGGTCGGGAAACACCATATATTTT. Full variable domain (missing parts from reference TRBV28 and TRBJ1-3): DVKVTQSSRYLVKRTGEKVFLECVQDMDHENMFWYRQDPGLGLRLIYFSYDVKMKEKGDIPEGYSVSREKKERFSLILESASTNQTSMYLCAGKTTGSGNTIYFGEGSWLTVV.

This clone is a singleton in its sample. The rearrangement joins TRBV7-2 to TRBJ2-2; D unclear. Deletions cut 7 bases from V and 4 bases from J, with 4 bases between. CDR1 SGHTA and CDR2 FQGNSA come from the germline V gene. This CDR3 has 11 residues. Here the CDR3 DNA reads TGTGCCAGCACCATCACCGGGGAGCTGTTTTTT. This encodes CASTITGELFF.

On this clone itself: This same CDR3 is encoded by further DNA sequences in the sample. The rearrangement links TRBV28 to TRBJ1-5; the D gene is possibly TRBD1 (5 bases). In germline, CDR1 is MDHEN, CDR2 SYDVKM. V was clipped by 9 bases and J by 2 bases, with 8 bases between them. The CDR3 has 12 residues. The CDR3, as DNA: TGTGCCAGTGGGGGAGGCAATCAGCCCCAGCATTTT. Protein sequence: CASGGGNQPQHF.

This clone was observed a handful of times. The chain combines TRBV10-3 with TRBJ2-1, with 8 nucleotides matching TRBD1. CDR3 length: 13 residues. V trimming: 10 bases; J trimming: 5 bases; junction bases outside the gene matches: 7. CDR1 and CDR2 (germline): ENHRY, SYGVKD. The CDR3 loop reads CATGQGLNNEQFF. The CDR3 coding sequence is TGTGCCACTGGACAGGGTTTAAACAATGAGCAGTTCTTC.

This clone was seen a few times. This chain connects TRBV2 to TRBJ1-6, with a weak D call TRBD1 (6 bases). There are 13 residues in the CDR3. Trimming shortened V by 4 bases and J by 8 bases, and 9 bases separated the two germline ends. Germline values: CDR1 SNHLY, CDR2 FYNNEI. In DNA, the CDR3 is TGTGCCAGCAGTGCTCAGGGGTATTCACCCCTCCACTTT. Its translation is CASSAQGYSPLHF.

Comments on this clone: At the DNA level, this CDR3 is encoded by other sequences in the same sample as well. This chain uses TRBV5-1 with TRBJ2-3; D unclear. Between the trimmed V and J ends, which lost 0 bases and 1 base, there was a span of 6 bases. Germline CDR1 SGHRS, CDR2 YFSETQ. The CDR3 has 14 amino acids. The CDR3 spells CASSLVSGTDTQYF. The CDR3 DNA follows: TGCGCCAGCAGCTTGGTCTCCGGCACAGATACGCAGTATTTT.

Comments on this clone: A clone one base away is much larger, so this may be a read error. The sample contains more than one DNA sequence encoding this CDR3. CDR3 sequence: CASSLSTGELFF. The DNA for the CDR3 is TGTGCCAGCAGCTTAAGCACCGGGGAGCTGTTTTTT. This chain uses TRBV11-3 with TRBJ2-2; D ambiguous. The V end was cut by 2 bases, the J end by 4 bases, with 2 bases between. CDR1 and CDR2 (germline): SGHNT, YENEEA. The length of the CDR3 is 12 residues.

The table lists this clone with a few counts. The chain is built from TRBV11-3 and TRBJ2-5; D unresolved. CDR1 and CDR2 from the germline V gene are SGHNT and YENEEA. V lost 5 bases to trimming and J lost 4 bases, with 20 bases between them. The CDR3 covers 16 residues. CDR3 nucleotide sequence: TGTGCCAGCAGCCTCGGTGTTACGGGCGGCGGAGAGACCCAGTACTTC. It codes for CASSLGVTGGGETQYF.

The chain combines TRBV5-1 with TRBJ2-2, with 10 bases aligning to TRBD1. Germline CDR1 SGHRS, CDR2 YFSETQ. This CDR3 region has 16 residues. V lost 0 bases and J lost 6; bases outside the gene matches: 5. The CDR3 coding sequence is TGCGCCAGCAGCTTGGTTGGACAGGGGGTAGCCGGGGAGCTGTTTTTT. This codes for CASSLVGQGVAGELFF.

The chain has TRBV11-2 and TRBJ1-1; the D gene is possibly TRBD1 (5 bases). This CDR3 has 12 residues. Trimming removed 3 bases from V and 6 bases from J, with 8 bases in between. Germline CDR1 is SGHAT and CDR2 is FQNNGV. Here the CDR3 DNA reads TGTGCCAGCAGCTTGGGGGTTTCTGAAGCTTTCTTT. As protein: CASSLGVSEAFF.

The gene calls are TRBV10-3 and TRBJ2-1, with D unresolved. Germline CDR1 is ENHRY and CDR2 is SYGVKD. The CDR3 length is 15 residues. V dropped 5 bases and J dropped 4 bases, with 15 bases sitting between them. In DNA, the CDR3 is TGTGCCATCAGTTTAGTGTCGAGTGGGTACAATGAGCAGTTCTTC. Protein: CAISLVSSGYNEQFF.

The rearrangement joins TRBV6-6 to TRBJ2-2; D not certain. CDR1 is MNHNY, CDR2 SVGAGI, per germline (reference sequence). CDR3 length: 16 residues. Trimming shortened V by 6 bases and J by 4 bases, and 18 bases separated the two germline ends. The CDR3 DNA reads TGTGCCAGCAGCCTCGGACGGAAGAGCCGCACCGGGGAGCTGTTTTTT. Its translation: CASSLGRKSRTGELFF.

Details on this clone: Germline and junction disagree at one end, which may indicate a read error. The chain has TRBV7-9 and TRBJ2-1; weak D call: TRBD1 (6 bases). The CDR3 has 17 amino acids. Per germline, CDR1 SEHNR and CDR2 FQNEAQ (reference sequence). CDR3: CASSQHRDTSSYNEQFF. The DNA of the CDR3 is TGCGCCAGCAGCCAACACCGGGACACTAGCTCCTACAATGAGCAGTTCTTC.

The chain recombines TRBV30 with TRBJ2-3; TRBD2 agrees at 10 bases. Germline CDR1 and CDR2: GTSNPN and SVGIG (reference sequence). The CDR3 spans 15 residues. The trim removed 1 base at V and 2 bases at J, leaving 3 bases unmatched. The CDR3 region is CAWSAGLAVTDTQYF. In DNA form, the CDR3 reads TGTGCCTGGAGTGCCGGACTAGCGGTCACAGATACGCAGTATTTT.

The chain carries TRBV28 and TRBJ2-7; D may match TRBD1 or TRBD2 (5 bases each). Germline V gene data show CDR1 as MDHEN and CDR2 as SYDVKM. There are 16 residues in the CDR3. V was clipped by 5 bases and J by 3 bases, with 20 bases between them. The CDR3 here is CASSPQGVVGLYEQYF. CDR3 coding DNA: TGTGCCAGCAGTCCCCAAGGGGTGGTAGGACTCTACGAGCAGTACTTC.

The CDR3 region is CASSPMTSGNNEQFF. The CDR3 DNA reads TGCGCCAGCAGCCCGATGACTAGCGGTAACAATGAGCAGTTCTTC. The chain employs TRBV5-1 and TRBJ2-1; 9 bases are a match to TRBD2. From germline, CDR1 is SGHRS and CDR2 YFSETQ. Trimming cost V 4 bases and J 5 bases; bases outside gene matches: 7. The CDR3 length is 15 residues.

This clone was seen a few times. The J gene is TRBJ2-6, the V gene TRBV19; D remains ambiguous. CDR3 length: 13 amino acids. V lost 10 bases to trimming and J lost 4 bases, with 11 bases between them. The germline CDR1 and CDR2 sequences are LNHDA and SQIVND (reference sequence). CDR3 region: CATQAMGANVLTF. CDR3 in DNA: TGTGCCACCCAGGCAATGGGGGCCAACGTCCTGACTTTC.

This clone was seen once. The chain recombines TRBV7-9 with TRBJ1-4; D may be TRBD1 (6 bases). The ends were cut back, 2 bases at V and 5 bases at J, with 9 bases in the middle. Germline CDR1 and CDR2: SEHNR and FQNEAQ (reference sequence). The CDR3 spans 14 residues. For the CDR3, the DNA is TGTGCCAGCAGCTTACTAGGACAGAATGAAAAACTGTTTTTT. This translates into CASSLLGQNEKLFF. The complete variable domain, with remaining parts taken from reference TRBV7-9 and TRBJ1-4, reads DTGVSQNPRHKITKRGQNVTFRCDPISEHNRLYWYRQTLGQGPEFLTYFQNEAQLEKSRLLSDRFSAERPKGSFSTLEIQRTEQGDSAMYLCASSLLGQNEKLFFGSGTQLSVL.

This clone was counted a few times. This sequence joins TRBV11-2 and TRBJ2-7, with D perhaps TRBD1 or TRBD2 (5 bases each). The V and J ends lost 0 bases and 7 bases respectively, with 19 bases between them. The CDR3 sequence is 16 residues long. Germline V lookup: CDR1 SGHAT, CDR2 FQNNGV. The CDR3 spells CASSLEGAGSWGEQYF. CDR3 DNA: TGTGCCAGCAGCTTAGAGGGTGCGGGTTCCTGGGGGGAGCAGTACTTC. Full variable domain (missing parts from reference TRBV11-2 and TRBJ2-7): EAGVAQSPRYKIIEKRQSVAFWCNPISGHATLYWYQQILGQGPKLLIQFQNNGVVDDSQLPKDRFSAERLKGVDSTLKIQPAKLEDSAVYLCASSLEGAGSWGEQYFGPGTRLTVT.

V usage is TRBV5-6 and J usage is TRBJ2-3, with TRBD2 matching over 7 bases. The CDR3 contains 16 residues. Germline CDR1 reads SGHDT; CDR2 reads YYEEEE. With V trimmed by 4 bases and J by 8 bases, 16 bases remained unmatched. CDR3 nucleotides: TGTGCCAGCAGCGGGGGGAACCGGGACTATTTTGTTACGCAGTATTTT. Its translation is CASSGGNRDYFVTQYF.

This clone was seen a handful of times. V and J are TRBV6-5 and TRBJ2-1, with D perhaps TRBD2 (6 bases). CDR3 length: 12 amino acids. The germline V and J ends were trimmed by 5 bases and 8 bases, with 10 bases remaining between them. The V gene's germline CDR1 is MNHEY and CDR2 SVGAGI. DNA of the CDR3: TGTGCCAGCAGTCAGCGGAGGGATGAGCAGTTCTTC. Amino acid sequence: CASSQRRDEQFF.

The chain joins TRBV29-1 to TRBJ2-5, with 10 positions matching TRBD2. The CDR3 loop spans 14 amino acids. CDR1 and CDR2 from the germline V gene are SQVTM and ANQGSEA. Unmatched junction bases numbered 4, after V lost 4 bases and J lost 2 bases. This chain's CDR3 is CSVGSGGFQETQYF. The CDR3 region has the DNA TGCAGCGTTGGTAGCGGGGGGTTTCAAGAGACCCAGTACTTC.